These T cell receptor beta chains were read from a single sample in a study of OX40 agonist ivuxolimab in advanced cancers. Data came from immunoSEQ multiplex PCR; TCRdb stores just in-frame clones and leaves some out. The sample lists approximately 70,000 clones, 80% to 95% occurring once. Here the sequenced sample was CD4+ or CD8+ T cells sorted from blood, taken in a trial of the OX40 agonist ivuxolimab. All receptors come from an adult with an advanced solid tumor such as melanoma, head and neck, liver or kidney cancer. Both conserved end residues are part of each CDR3. The order of the fields is clone size, D gene, V gene, J gene, CDR3 protein, CDR3 DNA. The D gene is left open where the match is weak. Size is stated for part of the rows, as once, few or many counts, or as a class when the clone is expanded.

clone size: .
D gene: .
V gene: TRBV5-8
J gene: TRBJ2-6
CDR3 protein: CASSILTHWAF
CDR3 DNA: TGTGCCAGCAGCATATTGACACACTGGGCTTTC

clone size: .
D gene: .
V gene: TRBV27
J gene: TRBJ1-2
CDR3 protein: CASSFLGSRPTNYGYTF
CDR3 DNA: TGTGCCAGCAGTTTTTTGGGGTCCCGGCCTACTAACTATGGCTACACCTTC

clone size: .
D gene: .
V gene: TRBV5-5
J gene: TRBJ1-2
CDR3 protein: CASSLVVRTNYGYTF
CDR3 DNA: TGTGCCAGCAGCTTGGTAGTTAGGACTAACTATGGCTACACCTTC

clone size: .
D gene: .
V gene: TRBV2
J gene: TRBJ2-1
CDR3 protein: CAREVGGNEQFF
CDR3 DNA: TGTGCCAGGGAGGTCGGGGGCAATGAGCAGTTCTTC

clone size: once
D gene: .
V gene: TRBV29-1
J gene: TRBJ2-1
CDR3 protein: CSVLESGPYNEQFF
CDR3 DNA: TGCAGCGTTTTAGAAAGCGGGCCTTATAATGAGCAGTTCTTC

clone size: .
D gene: .
V gene: TRBV5-6
J gene: TRBJ1-2
CDR3 protein: CASIQSPGAWSYTF
CDR3 DNA: TGTGCCAGCATCCAATCCCCGGGGGCATGGAGCTACACCTTC

clone size: .
D gene: .
V gene: TRBV4-1
J gene: TRBJ1-1
CDR3 protein: CASSRLVVGENTEAFF
CDR3 DNA: TGCGCCAGCAGCCGTCTTGTTGTGGGCGAGAACACTGAAGCTTTCTTT

clone size: .
D gene: TRBD1
V gene: TRBV7-2
J gene: TRBJ2-7
CDR3 protein: CASSLYPQGVGEQYF
CDR3 DNA: TGTGCCAGCAGCTTATATCCACAGGGGGTCGGCGAGCAGTACTTC

clone size: .
D gene: .
V gene: TRBV28
J gene: TRBJ2-2
CDR3 protein: CASEIPGTGELFF
CDR3 DNA: TGTGCCAGCGAGATTCCGGGAACCGGGGAGCTGTTTTTT

clone size: .
D gene: .
V gene: TRBV27
J gene: TRBJ2-5
CDR3 protein: CASSLRGSAQETQYF
CDR3 DNA: TGTGCCAGCAGTTTACGTGGATCTGCCCAAGAGACCCAGTACTTC

clone size: .
D gene: TRBD2
V gene: TRBV9
J gene: TRBJ2-7
CDR3 protein: CASSSGTSLNYEQYF
CDR3 DNA: TGTGCCAGCAGTTCCGGGACTAGCCTCAACTACGAGCAGTACTTC

clone size: .
D gene: .
V gene: TRBV7-9
J gene: TRBJ1-4
CDR3 protein: CASSLPRTAKLFF
CDR3 DNA: TGTGCCAGCAGCTTACCACGGACAGCAAAACTGTTTTTT

clone size: .
D gene: TRBD1
V gene: TRBV4-1
J gene: TRBJ2-1
CDR3 protein: CASSQVGTGLTYNEQFF
CDR3 DNA: TGCGCCAGCAGCCAAGTAGGGACAGGGTTGACCTACAATGAGCAGTTCTTC

clone size: once
D gene: TRBD2
V gene: TRBV27
J gene: TRBJ2-2
CDR3 protein: CASSFSQRGPNTGELFF
CDR3 DNA: TGTGCCAGCAGTTTCTCCCAGCGGGGCCCGAACACCGGGGAGCTGTTTTTT

clone size: once
D gene: .
V gene: TRBV19
J gene: TRBJ1-1
CDR3 protein: CASKDSEIMNTEAFF
CDR3 DNA: TGTGCCAGTAAGGACAGCGAAATAATGAACACTGAAGCTTTCTTT

clone size: .
D gene: .
V gene: TRBV27
J gene: TRBJ1-5
CDR3 protein: CASSLGGSQPQHF
CDR3 DNA: TGTGCCAGCAGTTTAGGAGGGTCCCAGCCCCAGCATTTT

clone size: once
D gene: TRBD1
V gene: TRBV5-6
J gene: TRBJ1-1
CDR3 protein: CASSATGVAEAFF
CDR3 DNA: TGTGCCAGCAGCGCAACAGGGGTGGCTGAAGCTTTCTTT

clone size: few
D gene: TRBD1
V gene: TRBV19
J gene: TRBJ1-1
CDR3 protein: CASNQGAMNTEAFF
CDR3 DNA: TGTGCCAGTAACCAGGGGGCCATGAACACTGAAGCTTTCTTT

clone size: .
D gene: .
V gene: TRBV4-3
J gene: TRBJ2-3
CDR3 protein: CASSQDTSGTDTQYF
CDR3 DNA: TGCGCCAGCAGCCAAGATACTTCAGGAACAGATACGCAGTATTTT

clone size: .
D gene: TRBD1
V gene: TRBV28
J gene: TRBJ1-1
CDR3 protein: CASSPPDRRGEAFF
CDR3 DNA: TGTGCCAGCAGTCCCCCGGACAGGAGAGGAGAAGCTTTCTTT

clone size: once
D gene: .
V gene: TRBV19
J gene: TRBJ1-2
CDR3 protein: CASSIGGTTSYGYTF
CDR3 DNA: TGTGCCAGTAGTATAGGTGGGACGACCTCCTATGGCTACACCTTC

clone size: medium-sized
D gene: TRBD1
V gene: TRBV7-9
J gene: TRBJ1-5
CDR3 protein: CASSLWTGGNSNQPQHF
CDR3 DNA: TGTGCCAGCAGCTTATGGACAGGGGGAAATAGCAATCAGCCCCAGCATTTT

clone size: .
D gene: .
V gene: TRBV7-9
J gene: TRBJ2-7
CDR3 protein: CASSFEYEQYF
CDR3 DNA: TGTGCCAGCAGCTTTGAGTACGAGCAGTACTTC

clone size: .
D gene: .
V gene: TRBV19
J gene: TRBJ2-5
CDR3 protein: CASSIYGEETQYF
CDR3 DNA: TGTGCCAGTAGTATTTACGGTGAAGAGACCCAGTACTTC

clone size: few
D gene: .
V gene: TRBV28
J gene: TRBJ1-5
CDR3 protein: CASSSGAWDF
CDR3 DNA: TGTGCCAGCAGTAGCGGGGCTTGGGATTTT

clone size: .
D gene: .
V gene: TRBV27
J gene: TRBJ1-5
CDR3 protein: CASSWGGNQPQHF
CDR3 DNA: TGTGCCAGCAGTTGGGGGGGGAATCAGCCCCAGCATTTT

clone size: .
D gene: TRBD2
V gene: TRBV6-4
J gene: TRBJ2-3
CDR3 protein: CASRRLARDTDTQYF
CDR3 DNA: TGTGCCAGCAGAAGACTAGCGCGGGACACAGATACGCAGTATTTT

clone size: once
D gene: .
V gene: TRBV6-6
J gene: TRBJ1-1
CDR3 protein: CASSYSPGMNTEAFF
CDR3 DNA: TGTGCCAGCAGTTACTCGCCAGGCATGAACACTGAAGCTTTCTTT

clone size: .
D gene: .
V gene: TRBV6-6
J gene: TRBJ2-3
CDR3 protein: CASSYAQGGDTQYF
CDR3 DNA: TGTGCCAGCAGTTACGCCCAGGGGGGGGATACGCAGTATTTT

clone size: .
D gene: TRBD1
V gene: TRBV19
J gene: TRBJ2-1
CDR3 protein: CASSGQGIYNEQFF
CDR3 DNA: TGTGCCAGTAGTGGACAGGGGATCTACAATGAGCAGTTCTTC

clone size: .
D gene: .
V gene: TRBV12-5
J gene: TRBJ1-1
CDR3 protein: CASGLDGGTEAFF
CDR3 DNA: TGTGCTAGTGGCCTCGACGGGGGCACTGAAGCTTTCTTT

clone size: .
D gene: .
V gene: TRBV5-6
J gene: TRBJ2-5
CDR3 protein: CASSLDTQETQYF
CDR3 DNA: TGTGCCAGCAGCTTGGACACCCAAGAGACCCAGTACTTC

clone size: .
D gene: .
V gene: TRBV28
J gene: TRBJ1-5
CDR3 protein: CASSLTGGQPQHF
CDR3 DNA: TGTGCCAGCAGTTTGACAGGCGGTCAGCCCCAGCATTTT

clone size: once
D gene: .
V gene: TRBV5-6
J gene: TRBJ2-7
CDR3 protein: CASSLGGSYYEQYF
CDR3 DNA: TGTGCCAGCAGCTTGGGCGGATCCTATTACGAGCAGTACTTC

clone size: .
D gene: .
V gene: TRBV5-5
J gene: TRBJ2-3
CDR3 protein: CASKGMTDTQYF
CDR3 DNA: TGTGCCAGCAAGGGTATGACAGATACGCAGTATTTT

clone size: .
D gene: .
V gene: TRBV15
J gene: TRBJ1-1
CDR3 protein: CATSKVTVGNTEAFF
CDR3 DNA: TGTGCCACCAGCAAAGTAACGGTGGGGAACACTGAAGCTTTCTTT

clone size: .
D gene: TRBD1
V gene: TRBV9
J gene: TRBJ2-2
CDR3 protein: CASSDATLYRGSNTGELFF
CDR3 DNA: TGTGCCAGCAGCGATGCCACACTATACAGGGGCTCGAACACCGGGGAGCTGTTTTTT

clone size: .
D gene: TRBD1
V gene: TRBV13
J gene: TRBJ2-7
CDR3 protein: CASSWLGTGESNEQYF
CDR3 DNA: TGTGCCAGCAGCTGGCTTGGGACAGGGGAAAGTAACGAGCAGTACTTC

clone size: .
D gene: TRBD1
V gene: TRBV4-1
J gene: TRBJ2-7
CDR3 protein: CASSQTGQDSYEQYF
CDR3 DNA: TGCGCCAGCAGCCAAACGGGACAGGACTCCTACGAGCAGTACTTC

clone size: .
D gene: .
V gene: TRBV28
J gene: TRBJ2-7
CDR3 protein: CASSTPMSSAYEQYF
CDR3 DNA: TGTGCCAGCAGTACCCCGATGTCCAGTGCCTACGAGCAGTACTTC

clone size: .
D gene: TRBD1
V gene: TRBV19
J gene: TRBJ2-2
CDR3 protein: CASSLGQGEAGELFF
CDR3 DNA: TGTGCCAGTAGTTTGGGACAGGGTGAGGCCGGGGAGCTGTTTTTT

clone size: .
D gene: .
V gene: TRBV7-6
J gene: TRBJ1-2
CDR3 protein: CASSLGSGVQGYGYTF
CDR3 DNA: TGTGCCAGCAGCTTAGGAAGTGGGGTCCAGGGCTATGGCTACACCTTC

clone size: .
D gene: .
V gene: TRBV27
J gene: TRBJ2-7
CDR3 protein: CASIGAYEQYF
CDR3 DNA: TGTGCCAGCATAGGGGCCTACGAGCAGTACTTC

clone size: .
D gene: .
V gene: TRBV5-4
J gene: TRBJ2-7
CDR3 protein: CASSLGAGPRSSTEQYF
CDR3 DNA: TGTGCCAGCAGCTTGGGCGCGGGACCTCGCTCCTCTACCGAGCAGTACTTC

clone size: .
D gene: TRBD2
V gene: TRBV6-5
J gene: TRBJ2-1
CDR3 protein: CASSYSGLAIEQFF
CDR3 DNA: TGTGCCAGCAGTTACTCTGGACTAGCGATTGAGCAGTTCTTC

clone size: medium-sized
D gene: TRBD1
V gene: TRBV7-6
J gene: TRBJ1-2
CDR3 protein: CASSLGPRGDGYTF
CDR3 DNA: TGTGCCAGCAGCTTAGGTCCCAGGGGGGATGGCTACACCTTC

clone size: .
D gene: .
V gene: TRBV28
J gene: TRBJ1-5
CDR3 protein: CASSSPGTRNQPQHF
CDR3 DNA: TGTGCCAGCAGTTCTCCAGGGACGCGCAATCAGCCCCAGCATTTT

clone size: .
D gene: .
V gene: TRBV27
J gene: TRBJ2-6
CDR3 protein: CASSLLGFGANVLTF
CDR3 DNA: TGTGCCAGCAGTTTATTGGGTTTTGGGGCCAACGTCCTGACTTTC

clone size: .
D gene: .
V gene: TRBV19
J gene: TRBJ2-1
CDR3 protein: CASNHAGNEQFF
CDR3 DNA: TGTGCCAGTAATCACGCCGGCAATGAGCAGTTCTTC

clone size: .
D gene: TRBD1
V gene: TRBV6-5
J gene: TRBJ2-7
CDR3 protein: CASSYSRTGVYEQYF
CDR3 DNA: TGTGCCAGCAGTTACTCGAGGACAGGGGTCTACGAGCAGTACTTC

clone size: .
D gene: .
V gene: TRBV30
J gene: TRBJ1-6
CDR3 protein: CAWGGGPDSPLHF
CDR3 DNA: TGTGCCTGGGGTGGCGGTCCGGATTCACCCCTCCACTTT